This TCR beta chain was profiled in a study of blood T cell repertoires in COVID-19. Study-wide context: Both acute and convalescent COVID-19 samples were obtained from the United States, Italy and Spain. The analysed material was cDNA or gDNA that came from T cells, B-cell-depleted T cells, or PBMCs.

Data came from immunoSEQ multiplex PCR; TCRdb stores just in-frame clones and leaves some out. The sample lists approximately 130,000 clones; over 80% were seen once. This receptor was identified in a man aged 45-65 years with active COVID-19. Sequenced input: peripheral blood.

CDR3 DNA sequence: TGTGCCAGCAGCAAGGGGCTTAGCACAGATACGCAGTATTTT. It codes for CASSKGLSTDTQYF. The J gene is TRBJ2-3, the V gene TRBV5-4, with D possibly matching TRBD1 (5 bases). In germline, CDR1 is SGHNT, CDR2 YYREEE (reference sequence). Trimming removed 4 bases at V and 0 bases at J, with 9 bases between. This CDR3 contains 14 residues.